This TCR beta chain is drawn from a study of neurological immune-mediated disorders. The table lists this clonotype with many counts. Regarding time point: longitudinal time-point 1 (baseline). 2 million PBMCs stored at -80 C were the source of the unsorted libraries. The CDR3 extends over 14 amino acids. Trimming removed 5 bases from V and 5 bases from J; junction bases left unmatched: 8. The germline V gene has CDR1 SGHAT and CDR2 FQNNGV. 5'RACE with 10-nucleotide random UMIs generated the cDNA. TCRdb re-analysed the 5' RACE reads in MiXCR, keeping a single row per CDR3 protein. There are 64,000 or so distinct CDR3 sequences in the sample; approximately 10% occur only once, and approximately 9.5% lies in the top ten.

The sequenced sample consisted of PBMCs. This clonotype was obtained from a man aged 30 to 39 in good health. J is TRBJ2-5 and V is TRBV11-2; TRBD1 matches at 7 bases. CDR3 region: CASSARQGLETQYF. CDR3 nucleotide sequence: TGTGCCAGCAGCGCGAGACAGGGTTTGGAGACCCAGTACTTC.